The rows below give T cell receptor beta chains drawn from one sample of a study of cytomegalovirus exposure and HLA in healthy donors. TCRdb keeps only in-frame clones here, not all; method: immunoSEQ multiplex PCR. This repertoire shows roughly 130,000 clones, approximately 92% found once; its top ten account for about 9.9%. Sequencing was carried out using PBMCs. These receptors were obtained from a woman between 18 and 29 years old in good health and CMV-seropositive. Both conserved end residues are part of each CDR3. The D gene is left open where the match is weak. Clone sizes are given selectively: once, few, many, or a class where the clone is expanded.

V	size	J	D	DNA	CDR3
TRBV7-9	NA	TRBJ2-3	NA	TGTGCCAGCAGCCCGGACATAGTCAACACAGATACGCAGTATTTT	CASSPDIVNTDTQYF
TRBV28	NA	TRBJ2-2	TRBD2	TGTGCCAGCAGTTCACGAGGTGGGACTAGGCCCACCGGGGAGCTGTTTTTT	CASSSRGGTRPTGELFF
TRBV10-3	NA	TRBJ2-7	NA	TGTGCCATCAGTGGTGCGGATGGGGGCGGCTACGAGCAGTACTTC	CAISGADGGGYEQYF
TRBV7-9	NA	TRBJ1-5	TRBD1	TGTGCCAGCAGCAAGACAGGGACTGGTCAGCCCCAGCATTTT	CASSKTGTGQPQHF
TRBV27	NA	TRBJ1-6	NA	TGTGCCAGCAGTTCGAGAAATTCACCCCTCCACTTT	CASSSRNSPLHF
TRBV7-9	NA	TRBJ2-2	TRBD2	TGTGCCAGCAGCTTAAGTGGGCTAGCGGGGGCCTCCGACGGGGAGCTGTTTTTT	CASSLSGLAGASDGELFF
TRBV5-1	NA	TRBJ1-3	NA	TGCGCCAGCAGCTTGGAGGCCCTGGGCACTGGAAACACCATATATTTT	CASSLEALGTGNTIYF
TRBV7-9	few	TRBJ1-6	NA	TGTGCCAGCAGCTTAGGTAGTTCACCCCTCCACTTT	CASSLGSSPLHF
TRBV7-2	NA	TRBJ2-7	TRBD1	TGTGCCAGCAGCCCACCGGACAGGTACTACGAGCAGTACTTC	CASSPPDRYYEQYF
TRBV11-2	NA	TRBJ1-1	NA	TGTGCCAGCAGCACACTGAACACTGAAGCTTTCTTT	CASSTLNTEAFF
TRBV7-8	few	TRBJ1-2	TRBD1	TGTGCCAGCAGCTTATCGGCGGGACAGGGCTCTGGCTACACCTTC	CASSLSAGQGSGYTF
TRBV10-3	once	TRBJ1-5	NA	TGTGCCATCAGTGATCAGAATAGCAATCAGCCCCAGCATTTT	CAISDQNSNQPQHF
TRBV12-2	NA	TRBJ2-4	NA	TGTGCAAGTCGCTTACCCAGGGACATTCCACTAGCCAAAAACATTCAGTACTTC	CASRLPRDIPLAKNIQYF
TRBV4-1	NA	TRBJ2-7	TRBD2	TGCGCCAGCAGCCAGATAGCGGGGTACGACTCCTACGAGCAGTACTTC	CASSQIAGYDSYEQYF
TRBV28	NA	TRBJ1-2	TRBD1	TGTGCCAGCAGCTTAGGAGGCAGGGGGCTCGGCTACACCTTC	CASSLGGRGLGYTF
TRBV10-3	NA	TRBJ1-2	TRBD1	TGTGCCATCAACCCGGACAGGGCATATGGCTACACCTTC	CAINPDRAYGYTF
TRBV6-1	NA	TRBJ1-1	TRBD1	TGTGCCAGCAGTGAACTTCCCGGGACAGGGGACACTGAAGCTTTCTTT	CASSELPGTGDTEAFF